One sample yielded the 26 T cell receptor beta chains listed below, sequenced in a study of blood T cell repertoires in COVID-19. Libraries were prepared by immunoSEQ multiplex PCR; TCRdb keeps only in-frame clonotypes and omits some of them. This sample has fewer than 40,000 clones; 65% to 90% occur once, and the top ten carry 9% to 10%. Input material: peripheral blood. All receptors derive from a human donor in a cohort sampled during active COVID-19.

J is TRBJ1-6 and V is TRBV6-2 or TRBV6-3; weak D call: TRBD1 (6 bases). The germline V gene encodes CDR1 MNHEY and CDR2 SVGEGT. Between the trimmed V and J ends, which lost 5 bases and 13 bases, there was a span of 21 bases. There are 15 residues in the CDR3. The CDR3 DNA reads TGTGCCAGCAGTGACCCTTTAGGGGGGGCTCTTCCCCTCCACTTT. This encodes CASSDPLGGALPLHF.

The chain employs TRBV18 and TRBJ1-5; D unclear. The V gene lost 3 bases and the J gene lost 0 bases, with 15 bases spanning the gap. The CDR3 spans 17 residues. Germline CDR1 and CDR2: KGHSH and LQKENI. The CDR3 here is CASSPESLGSSNQPQHF. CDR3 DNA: TGTGCCAGCTCACCGGAGAGTTTAGGGAGTAGCAATCAGCCCCAGCATTTT.

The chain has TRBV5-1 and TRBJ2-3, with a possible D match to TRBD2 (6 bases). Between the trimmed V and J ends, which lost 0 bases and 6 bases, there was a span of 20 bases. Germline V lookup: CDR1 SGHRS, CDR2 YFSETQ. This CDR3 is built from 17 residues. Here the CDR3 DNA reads TGCGCCAGCAGCTTGGGTGGGACTTCGTTTGCAGTGGATACGCAGTATTTT. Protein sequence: CASSLGGTSFAVDTQYF.

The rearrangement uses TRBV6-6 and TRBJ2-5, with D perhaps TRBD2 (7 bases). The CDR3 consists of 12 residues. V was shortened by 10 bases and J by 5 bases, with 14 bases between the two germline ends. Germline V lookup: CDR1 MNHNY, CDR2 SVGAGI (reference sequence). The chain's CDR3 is CATLEGGETQYF. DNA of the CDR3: TGTGCCACCCTTGAGGGGGGGGAGACCCAGTACTTC.

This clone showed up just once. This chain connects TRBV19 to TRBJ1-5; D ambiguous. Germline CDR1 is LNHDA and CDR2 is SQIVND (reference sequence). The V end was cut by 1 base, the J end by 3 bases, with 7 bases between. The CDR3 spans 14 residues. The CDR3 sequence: CASSIGGVNQPQHF. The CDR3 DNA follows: TGTGCCAGTAGTATAGGCGGGGTCAATCAGCCCCAGCATTTT.

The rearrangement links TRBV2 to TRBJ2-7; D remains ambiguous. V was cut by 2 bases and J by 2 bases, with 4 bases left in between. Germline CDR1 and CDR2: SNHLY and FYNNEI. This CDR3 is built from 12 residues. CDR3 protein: CASSELTYEQYF. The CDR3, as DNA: TGTGCCAGCAGTGAACTAACCTACGAGCAGTACTTC.

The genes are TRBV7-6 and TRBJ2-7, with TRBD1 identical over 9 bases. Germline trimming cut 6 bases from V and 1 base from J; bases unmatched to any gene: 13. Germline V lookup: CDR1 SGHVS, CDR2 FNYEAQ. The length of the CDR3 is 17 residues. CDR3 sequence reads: CASSLQSPGQGSYEQYF. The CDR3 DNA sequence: TGTGCCAGCAGTCTACAGAGTCCGGGACAGGGTTCCTACGAGCAGTACTTC.

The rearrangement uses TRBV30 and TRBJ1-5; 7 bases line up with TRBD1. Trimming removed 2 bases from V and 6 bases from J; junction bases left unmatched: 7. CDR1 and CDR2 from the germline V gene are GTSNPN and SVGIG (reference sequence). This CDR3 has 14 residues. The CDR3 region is CAWSPGGASQPQHF. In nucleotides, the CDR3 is TGTGCCTGGAGTCCAGGGGGTGCGAGTCAGCCCCAGCATTTT.

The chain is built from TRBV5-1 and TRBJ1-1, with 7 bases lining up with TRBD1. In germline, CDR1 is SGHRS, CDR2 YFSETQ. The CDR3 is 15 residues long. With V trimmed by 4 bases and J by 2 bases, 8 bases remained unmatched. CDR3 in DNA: TGCGCCAGCAGCGGGACAGCAAGCCTAAACACTGAAGCTTTCTTT. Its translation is CASSGTASLNTEAFF.

CDR3 amino acids: CATSNGGSYGYTF. DNA of the CDR3: TGTGCCACCAGCAACGGCGGGTCCTATGGCTACACCTTC. The rearrangement links TRBV15 to TRBJ1-2; no clear D. The CDR3 runs to 13 residues. Trimming shortened V by 4 bases and J by 4 bases, and 10 bases separated the two germline ends. Per germline, CDR1 LNHNV and CDR2 YYDKDF (reference sequence).

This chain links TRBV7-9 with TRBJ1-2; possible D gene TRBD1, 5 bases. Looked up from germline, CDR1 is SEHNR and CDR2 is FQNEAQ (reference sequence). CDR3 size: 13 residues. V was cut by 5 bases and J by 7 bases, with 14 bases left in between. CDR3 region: CASSPRGGGGYTF. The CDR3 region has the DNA TGTGCCAGCAGCCCCCGCGGGGGGGGTGGCTACACCTTC. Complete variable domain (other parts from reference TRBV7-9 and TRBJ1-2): DTGVSQNPRHKITKRGQNVTFRCDPISEHNRLYWYRQTLGQGPEFLTYFQNEAQLEKSRLLSDRFSAERPKGSFSTLEIQRTEQGDSAMYLCASSPRGGGGYTFGSGTRLTVV.

CDR3 nucleotide sequence: TGCGCCAGCGCCGACACGGGAGGTTCCAAAAACATTCAGTACTTC. This translates into CASADTGGSKNIQYF. V is TRBV5-1 and J is TRBJ2-4; 7 positions agree with TRBD2. The CDR3 totals 15 residues. The junction had 9 bases not matched to a gene; V was cut back by 7 bases and J by 2 bases. In germline, CDR1 is SGHRS, CDR2 YFSETQ.

The CDR3 DNA reads as TGTGCCAGCAGTGAATCTGGACAGGGCACAGATACGCAGTATTTT. Encoded protein: CASSESGQGTDTQYF. This chain connects TRBV6-1 to TRBJ2-3, with TRBD1 identical over 7 bases. In germline, CDR1 is MNHNS, CDR2 SASEGT. The CDR3 has 15 amino acids. V trimming: 2 bases; J trimming: 1 base; junction bases outside the gene matches: 3.

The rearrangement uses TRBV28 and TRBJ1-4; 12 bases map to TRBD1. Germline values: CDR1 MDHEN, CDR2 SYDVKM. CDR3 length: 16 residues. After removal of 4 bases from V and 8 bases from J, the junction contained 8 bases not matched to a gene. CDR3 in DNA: TGTGCCAGCAGTTCCCCGGGACAGGGGGCGCGGGAAAAACTGTTTTTT. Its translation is CASSSPGQGAREKLFF.

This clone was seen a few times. The CDR3 nucleotides read TGCGCCAGCAGCCCTGGGACTAGCGGGACCTACGAGCAGTACTTC. It codes for CASSPGTSGTYEQYF. V and J are TRBV4-3 and TRBJ2-7; 13 bases are shared with TRBD2. The CDR3 has 15 amino acids. Germline CDR1 and CDR2: LGHNA and YSLEER. Trimming at V came to 4 bases and at J to 2 bases, leaving 2 bases not matched to a gene.

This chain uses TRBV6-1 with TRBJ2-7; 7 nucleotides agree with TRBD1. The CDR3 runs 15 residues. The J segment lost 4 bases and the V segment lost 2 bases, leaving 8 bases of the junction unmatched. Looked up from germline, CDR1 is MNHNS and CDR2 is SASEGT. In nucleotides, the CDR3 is TGTGCCAGCAGTGAACAGGGGGTTAGGTTTTACGAGCAGTACTTC. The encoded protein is CASSEQGVRFYEQYF.

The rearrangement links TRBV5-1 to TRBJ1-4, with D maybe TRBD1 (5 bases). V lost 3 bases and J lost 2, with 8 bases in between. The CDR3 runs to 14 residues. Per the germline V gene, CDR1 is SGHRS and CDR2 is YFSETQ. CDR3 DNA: TGCGCCAGCAGCTCGGGACTGACTAATGAAAAACTGTTTTTT. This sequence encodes CASSSGLTNEKLFF.

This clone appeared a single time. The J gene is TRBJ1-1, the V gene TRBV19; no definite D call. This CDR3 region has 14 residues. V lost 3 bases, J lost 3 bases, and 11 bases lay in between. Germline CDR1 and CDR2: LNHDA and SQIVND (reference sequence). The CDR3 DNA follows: TGTGCCAGTAGTATTGGTCAGACTTACACTGAAGCTTTCTTT. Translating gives CASSIGQTYTEAFF.

The DNA for the CDR3 is TGCGCCAGCAGCTTGGGAGACAGGGTCGGGACAGATACGCAGTATTTT. Translation gives CASSLGDRVGTDTQYF. This chain links TRBV5-1 with TRBJ2-3, with 7 bases fitting TRBD1. V was clipped by 0 bases and J by 3 bases; unmatched bases: 7. Germline CDR1 and CDR2: SGHRS and YFSETQ. The CDR3 is 16 amino acids.

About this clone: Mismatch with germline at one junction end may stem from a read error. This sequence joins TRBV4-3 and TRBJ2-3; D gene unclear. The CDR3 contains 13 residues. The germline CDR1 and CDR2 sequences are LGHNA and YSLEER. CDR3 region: CASSQDGGLGKLF. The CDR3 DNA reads TGCGCCAGCAGCCAGGATGGCGGCCTTGGAAAATTGTTT.

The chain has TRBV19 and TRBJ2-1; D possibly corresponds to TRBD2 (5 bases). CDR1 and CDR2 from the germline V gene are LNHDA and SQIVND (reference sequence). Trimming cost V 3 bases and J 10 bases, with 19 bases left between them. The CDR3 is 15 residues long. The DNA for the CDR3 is TGTGCCAGTAGTATGGCGGACTCGAGTTTAGGGGAGCAGTTCTTC. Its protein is CASSMADSSLGEQFF.

The CDR3 bases are TGTGCCAGCAGCCCAGGGGACAGGGGTGGAAACACCATATATTTT. Its translation: CASSPGDRGGNTIYF. The genes are TRBV5-6 and TRBJ1-3; 10 nucleotides line up with TRBD1. V shed 4 bases, J shed 3 bases, and the junction held 4 bases outside the gene matches. This CDR3 comprises 15 residues. The V gene's germline CDR1 is SGHDT and CDR2 YYEEEE.

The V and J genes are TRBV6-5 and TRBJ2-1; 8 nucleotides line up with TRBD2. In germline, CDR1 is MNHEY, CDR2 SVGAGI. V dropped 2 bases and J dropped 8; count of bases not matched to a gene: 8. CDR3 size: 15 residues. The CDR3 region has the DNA TGTGCCAGCAGTTACAAAACTAGCGGTACGGATGAGCAGTTCTTC. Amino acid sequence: CASSYKTSGTDEQFF.

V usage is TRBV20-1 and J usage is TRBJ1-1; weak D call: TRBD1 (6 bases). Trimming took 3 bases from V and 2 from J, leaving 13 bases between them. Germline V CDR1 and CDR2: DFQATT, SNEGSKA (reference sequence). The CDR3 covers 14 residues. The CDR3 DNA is TGCAGTGCTAGTGTCGGGGGGCTTAACACTGAAGCTTTCTTT. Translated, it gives CSASVGGLNTEAFF.

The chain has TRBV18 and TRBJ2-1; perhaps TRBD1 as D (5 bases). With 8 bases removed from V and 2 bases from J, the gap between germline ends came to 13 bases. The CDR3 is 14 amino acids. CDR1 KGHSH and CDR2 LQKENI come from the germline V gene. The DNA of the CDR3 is TGTGCCAGCGTCAGGGCCGCCACCTACAATGAGCAGTTCTTC. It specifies CASVRAATYNEQFF.

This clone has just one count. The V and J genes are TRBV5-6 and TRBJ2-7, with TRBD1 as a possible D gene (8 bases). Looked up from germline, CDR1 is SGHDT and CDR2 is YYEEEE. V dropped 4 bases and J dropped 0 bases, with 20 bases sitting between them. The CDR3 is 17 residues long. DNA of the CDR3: TGTGCCAGCAGCCTACTCCGGACAGGGAGGGTCTCCTACGAGCAGTACTTC. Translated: CASSLLRTGRVSYEQYF.